There are a few counts of the clone carrying this T cell receptor beta chain. Its specificity is unknown. The data were obtained in a study of CD8 T cells in ankylosing spondylitis. Notes on the study in general: Before this, some motif variants had been reported in reactive arthritis synovial fluid and blood. Clones tied to disease were said to be significantly enriched in matched ankylosing spondylitis synovial fluid. Within ankylosing spondylitis blood, a TCR beta motif made up of under 10 highly homologous variants appeared to be characteristic.

By quantitative 5'-RACE with molecular barcodes, the TCR beta libraries were made. TCRdb itself ran the 5' RACE reads through MiXCR, one entry per CDR3 protein. The sample consists of hundreds of thousands of distinct CDR3 sequences, roughly 8.6% of them appearing once. The V gene end was trimmed by 0 bases and the J gene end by 7 bases; junction bases not matched to a gene: 16. Germline V gene data show CDR1 as MNHEY and CDR2 as SVGEGT. The CDR3 is 18 amino acids. The V and J genes are TRBV6-2 or TRBV6-3 and TRBJ2-5, with TRBD2 matching 8 bases. The TCR originated in a male donor with ankylosing spondylitis or in good health (not recorded which). The sequencing sample was made of blood, either unsorted or a sorted T cell fraction (not recorded which). The CDR3 spells CASSYSSLLGLERRTQYF. The CDR3 coding sequence is TGTGCCAGCAGTTACTCGAGTCTGCTGGGACTAGAGAGGAGGACCCAGTACTTC.